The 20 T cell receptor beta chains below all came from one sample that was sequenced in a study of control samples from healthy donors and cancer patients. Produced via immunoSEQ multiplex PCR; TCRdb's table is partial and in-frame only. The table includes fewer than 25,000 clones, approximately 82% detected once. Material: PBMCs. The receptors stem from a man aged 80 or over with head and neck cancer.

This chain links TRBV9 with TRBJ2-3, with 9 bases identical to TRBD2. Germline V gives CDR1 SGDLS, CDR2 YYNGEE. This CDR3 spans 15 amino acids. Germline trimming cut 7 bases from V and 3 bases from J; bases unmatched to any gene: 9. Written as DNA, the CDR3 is TGTGCCAGCGCCTTAGCGGGAGTCGGGACAGATACGCAGTATTTT. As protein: CASALAGVGTDTQYF. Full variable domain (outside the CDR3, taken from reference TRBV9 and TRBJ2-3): DSGVTQTPKHLITATGQRVTLRCSPRSGDLSVYWYQQSLDQGLQFLIQYYNGEERAKGNILERFSAQQFPDLHSELNLSSLELGDSALYFCASALAGVGTDTQYFGPGTRLTVL.

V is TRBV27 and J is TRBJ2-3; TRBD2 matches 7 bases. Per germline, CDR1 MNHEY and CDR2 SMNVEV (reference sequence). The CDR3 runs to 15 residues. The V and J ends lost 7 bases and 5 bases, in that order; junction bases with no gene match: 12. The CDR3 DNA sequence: TGTGCCAGCACCCTAAAGGCGGGAGTTGAAGATACGCAGTATTTT. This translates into CASTLKAGVEDTQYF.

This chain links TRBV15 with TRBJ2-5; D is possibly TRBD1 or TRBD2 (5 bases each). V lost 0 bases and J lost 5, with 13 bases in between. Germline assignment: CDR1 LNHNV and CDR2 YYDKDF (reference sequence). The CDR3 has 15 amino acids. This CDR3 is CATSRDLLEGETQYF. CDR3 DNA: TGTGCCACCAGCAGAGATCTTTTAGAGGGGGAGACCCAGTACTTC. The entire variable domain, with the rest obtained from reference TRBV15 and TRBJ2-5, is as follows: DAMVIQNPRYQVTQFGKPVTLSCSQTLNHNVMYWYQQKSSQAPKLLFHYYDKDFNNEADTPDNFQSRRPNTSFCFLDIRSPGLGDTAMYLCATSRDLLEGETQYFGPGTRLLVL.

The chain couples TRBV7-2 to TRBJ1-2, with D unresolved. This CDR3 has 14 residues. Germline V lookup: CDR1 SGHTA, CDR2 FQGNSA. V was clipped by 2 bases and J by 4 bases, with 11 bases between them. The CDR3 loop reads CASSLRAEPYGYTF. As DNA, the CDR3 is TGTGCCAGCAGCTTAAGGGCGGAGCCCTATGGCTACACCTTC.

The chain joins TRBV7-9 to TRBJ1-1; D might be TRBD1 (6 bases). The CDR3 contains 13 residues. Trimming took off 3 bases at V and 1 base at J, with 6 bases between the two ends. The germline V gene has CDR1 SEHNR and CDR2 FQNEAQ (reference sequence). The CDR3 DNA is TGTGCCAGCAGCTTGGGACAGAACACTGAAGCTTTCTTT. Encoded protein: CASSLGQNTEAFF. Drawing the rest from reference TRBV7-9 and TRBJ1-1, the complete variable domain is DTGVSQNPRHKITKRGQNVTFRCDPISEHNRLYWYRQTLGQGPEFLTYFQNEAQLEKSRLLSDRFSAERPKGSFSTLEIQRTEQGDSAMYLCASSLGQNTEAFFGQGTRLTVV.

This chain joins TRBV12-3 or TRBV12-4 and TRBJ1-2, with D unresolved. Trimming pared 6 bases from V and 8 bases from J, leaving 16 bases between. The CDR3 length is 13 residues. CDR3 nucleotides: TGTGCCAGCAGCCTTGATTCTCCGGGGGGCTACACCTTC. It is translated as CASSLDSPGGYTF.

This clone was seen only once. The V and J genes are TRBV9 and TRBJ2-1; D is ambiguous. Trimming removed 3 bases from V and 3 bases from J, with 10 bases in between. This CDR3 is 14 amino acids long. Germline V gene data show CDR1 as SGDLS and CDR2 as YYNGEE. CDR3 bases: TGTGCCAGCAGCGACGGAGCTCACTACAATGAGCAGTTCTTC. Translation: CASSDGAHYNEQFF.

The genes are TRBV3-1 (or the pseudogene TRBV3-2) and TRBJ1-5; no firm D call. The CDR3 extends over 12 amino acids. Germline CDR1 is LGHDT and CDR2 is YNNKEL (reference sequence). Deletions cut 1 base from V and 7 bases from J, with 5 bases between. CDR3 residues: CASSQGPQPQHF. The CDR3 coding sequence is TGTGCCAGCAGCCAAGGTCCCCAGCCCCAGCATTTT.

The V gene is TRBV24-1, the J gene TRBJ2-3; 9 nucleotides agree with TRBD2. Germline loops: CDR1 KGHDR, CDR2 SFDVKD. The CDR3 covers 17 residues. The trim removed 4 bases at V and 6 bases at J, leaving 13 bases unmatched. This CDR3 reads CATSERPHSGSADTQYF. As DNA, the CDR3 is TGTGCCACCAGTGAGCGCCCTCATAGCGGGAGTGCCGATACGCAGTATTTT.

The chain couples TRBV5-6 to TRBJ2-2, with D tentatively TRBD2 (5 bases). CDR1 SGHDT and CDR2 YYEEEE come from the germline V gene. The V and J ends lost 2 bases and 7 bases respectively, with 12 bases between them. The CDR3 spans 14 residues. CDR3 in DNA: TGTGCCAGCAGCTTTGGCGGGCCGGGCGGGGAGCTGTTTTTT. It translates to CASSFGGPGGELFF.

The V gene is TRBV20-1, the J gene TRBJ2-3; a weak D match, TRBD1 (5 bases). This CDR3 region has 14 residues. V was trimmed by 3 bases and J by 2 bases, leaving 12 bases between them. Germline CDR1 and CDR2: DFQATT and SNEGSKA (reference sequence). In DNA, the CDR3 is TGCAGTGCTAGTGGTGTAGGGGACACAGATACGCAGTATTTT. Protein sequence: CSASGVGDTDTQYF.

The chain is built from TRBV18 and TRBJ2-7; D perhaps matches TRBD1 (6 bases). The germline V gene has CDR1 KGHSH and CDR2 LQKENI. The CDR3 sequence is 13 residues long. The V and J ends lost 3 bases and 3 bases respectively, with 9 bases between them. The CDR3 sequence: CASSPGQNYEQYF. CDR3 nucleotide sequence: TGTGCCAGCTCACCTGGACAGAACTACGAGCAGTACTTC.

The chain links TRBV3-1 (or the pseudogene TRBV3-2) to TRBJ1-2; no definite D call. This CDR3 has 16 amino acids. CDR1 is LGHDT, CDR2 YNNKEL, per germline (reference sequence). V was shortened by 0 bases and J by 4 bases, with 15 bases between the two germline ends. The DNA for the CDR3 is TGTGCCAGCAGCCAAGAGAACCCTGCCCTTCCCTATGGCTACACCTTC. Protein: CASSQENPALPYGYTF.

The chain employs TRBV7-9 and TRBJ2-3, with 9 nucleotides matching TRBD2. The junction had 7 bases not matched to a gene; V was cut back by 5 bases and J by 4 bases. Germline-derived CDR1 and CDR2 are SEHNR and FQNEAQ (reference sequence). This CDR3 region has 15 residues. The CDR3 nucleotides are TGTGCCAGCAGCCTTAGCGGGAGTCGGGCAGATACGCAGTATTTT. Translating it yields CASSLSGSRADTQYF.

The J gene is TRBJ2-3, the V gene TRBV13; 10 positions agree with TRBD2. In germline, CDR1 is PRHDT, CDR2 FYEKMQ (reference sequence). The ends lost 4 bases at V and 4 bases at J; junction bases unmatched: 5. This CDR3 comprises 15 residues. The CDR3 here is CASSSASGSADTQYF. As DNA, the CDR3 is TGTGCCAGCAGCTCTGCTAGCGGGAGCGCAGATACGCAGTATTTT. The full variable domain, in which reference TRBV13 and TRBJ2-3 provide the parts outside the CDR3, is AAGVIQSPRHLIKEKRETATLKCYPIPRHDTVYWYQQGPGQDPQFLISFYEKMQSDKGSIPDRFSAQQFSDYHSELNMSSLELGDSALYFCASSSASGSADTQYFGPGTRLTVL.

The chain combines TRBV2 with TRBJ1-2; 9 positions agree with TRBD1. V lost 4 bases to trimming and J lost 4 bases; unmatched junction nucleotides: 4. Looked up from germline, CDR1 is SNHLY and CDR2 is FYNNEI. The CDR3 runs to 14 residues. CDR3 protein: CASSVGTGTYGYTF. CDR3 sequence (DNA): TGTGCCAGCAGTGTCGGGACAGGGACCTATGGCTACACCTTC.

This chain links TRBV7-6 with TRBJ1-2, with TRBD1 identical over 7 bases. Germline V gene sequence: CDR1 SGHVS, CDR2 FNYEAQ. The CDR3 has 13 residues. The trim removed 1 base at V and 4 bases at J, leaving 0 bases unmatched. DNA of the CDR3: TGTGCCAGCAGCTTAGACAGGGGCTATGGCTACACCTTC. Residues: CASSLDRGYGYTF.

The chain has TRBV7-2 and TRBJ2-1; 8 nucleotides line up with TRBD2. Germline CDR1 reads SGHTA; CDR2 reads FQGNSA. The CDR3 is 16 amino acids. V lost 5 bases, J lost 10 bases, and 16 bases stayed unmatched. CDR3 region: CASSPPRGAPLGEQFF. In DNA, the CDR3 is TGTGCCAGCAGCCCCCCGCGGGGGGCTCCTCTGGGAGAGCAGTTCTTC.

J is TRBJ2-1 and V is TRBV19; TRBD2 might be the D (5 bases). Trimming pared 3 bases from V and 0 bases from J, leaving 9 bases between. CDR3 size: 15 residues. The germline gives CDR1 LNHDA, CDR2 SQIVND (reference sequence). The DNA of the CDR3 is TGTGCCAGTAGTATTAGCGTGAGCTCCTACAATGAGCAGTTCTTC. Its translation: CASSISVSSYNEQFF.

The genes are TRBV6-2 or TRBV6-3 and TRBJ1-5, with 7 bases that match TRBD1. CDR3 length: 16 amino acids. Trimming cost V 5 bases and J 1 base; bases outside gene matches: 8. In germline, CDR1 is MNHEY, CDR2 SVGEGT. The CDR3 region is CASSPTGALSNQPQHF. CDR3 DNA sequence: TGTGCCAGCAGTCCAACAGGGGCCCTCAGCAATCAGCCCCAGCATTTT.